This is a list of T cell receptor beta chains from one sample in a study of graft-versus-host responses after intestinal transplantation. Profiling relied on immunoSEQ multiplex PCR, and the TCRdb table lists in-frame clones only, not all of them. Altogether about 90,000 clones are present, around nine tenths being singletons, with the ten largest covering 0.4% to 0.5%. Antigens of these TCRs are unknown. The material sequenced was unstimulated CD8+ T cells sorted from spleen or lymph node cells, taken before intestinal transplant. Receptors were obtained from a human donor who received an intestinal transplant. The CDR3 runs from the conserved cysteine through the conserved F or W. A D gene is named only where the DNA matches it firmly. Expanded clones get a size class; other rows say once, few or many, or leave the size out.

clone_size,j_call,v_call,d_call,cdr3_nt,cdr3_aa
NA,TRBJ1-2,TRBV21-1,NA,TGTGCCAGCAGCTCCCGACAGGGTGGAGGGAAGGTACGTGGCTACACCTTC,CASSSRQGGGKVRGYTF
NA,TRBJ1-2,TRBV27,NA,TGTGCCAGCAGTTTAAACGGCCCCAGGGGCTACACCTTC,CASSLNGPRGYTF
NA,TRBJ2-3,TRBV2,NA,TGTGCCAGCAGTGAAGAGCCGGGAGTGTTCACAGATACGCAGTATTTT,CASSEEPGVFTDTQYF
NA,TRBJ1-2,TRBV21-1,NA,TGTGCCAGCAGTCCGGGACAGGGGGTTTACGGCTACACCTTC,CASSPGQGVYGYTF
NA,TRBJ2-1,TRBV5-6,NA,TGTGCCAGCAGCTTTGACTTCTCCTACAATGAGCAGTTCTTC,CASSFDFSYNEQFF
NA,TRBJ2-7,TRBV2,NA,TGTGCCAGCAGAATCCCCAGGACAGGGAGGGACGAGCAGTACTTC,CASRIPRTGRDEQYF
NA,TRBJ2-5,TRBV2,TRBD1,TGTGCCAGCAGTCCCGGGACAGACCATCAAGAGACCCAGTACTTC,CASSPGTDHQETQYF
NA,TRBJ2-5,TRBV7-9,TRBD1,TGTGCCAGCAGCAGCCGGACAGGCCAAGAGACCCAGTACTTC,CASSSRTGQETQYF
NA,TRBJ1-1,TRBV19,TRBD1,TGTGCCAGTAGTAACGGAGCGACAGGGCACACTGAAGCTTTCTTT,CASSNGATGHTEAFF
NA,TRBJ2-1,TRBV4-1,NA,TGCGCCAGCAGCCAAGGCTCAGCGAGCGCGGCCTACAATGAGCAGTTCTTC,CASSQGSASAAYNEQFF
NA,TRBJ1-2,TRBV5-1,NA,TGCGCCAGCAGCTTGGATATAGCCGCGGAGGGGACGAACTATGGCTACACCTTC,CASSLDIAAEGTNYGYTF
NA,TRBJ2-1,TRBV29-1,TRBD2,TGCAGCGTTGTTTTCGTTTTGGGAGGGCCGTGGGATGAGCAGTTCTTC,CSVVFVLGGPWDEQFF
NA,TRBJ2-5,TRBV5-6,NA,TGTGCCAGCAGCGTAGGGGTTTTAGAGACCCAGTACTTC,CASSVGVLETQYF
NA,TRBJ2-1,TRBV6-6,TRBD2,TGTGCCAGCAGTGCTAGCGGGAGAGGCAATGAGCAGTTCTTC,CASSASGRGNEQFF
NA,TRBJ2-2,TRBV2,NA,TGTGCCAGCAGTGTTGGGAGCGGGGAGCTGTTTTTT,CASSVGSGELFF
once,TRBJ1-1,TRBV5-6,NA,TGTGCCGTGGGCCTTCGGTCTGGCACTGAAGCTTTCTTT,CAVGLRSGTEAFF
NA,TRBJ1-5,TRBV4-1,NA,TGCGCCAGCAGCCAAGAAAGGCGGAGTGATCAGCCCCAGCATTTT,CASSQERRSDQPQHF
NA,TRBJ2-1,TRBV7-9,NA,TGTGCCAGCAGCCCAAGACCAGGCGCTGCTCCCTCCTACAATGAGCAGTTCTTC,CASSPRPGAAPSYNEQFF
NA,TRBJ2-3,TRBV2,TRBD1,TGTGCCAGCTTGAGACAGGGAACAGATACGCAGTATTTT,CASLRQGTDTQYF
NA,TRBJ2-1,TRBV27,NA,TGTGCCAGCGGACAGATCTACAATGAGCAATTCTTC,CASGQIYNEQFF
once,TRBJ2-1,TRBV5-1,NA,TGCGCCAGCACCTGGGGGGTGGGGACCATAGGTGAGCAGTTCTTC,CASTWGVGTIGEQFF
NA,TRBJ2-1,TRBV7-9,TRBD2,TGTGCCAGCAGCTCCACTAGCGGGGGGGCGGACAATGAGCAGTTCTTC,CASSSTSGGADNEQFF
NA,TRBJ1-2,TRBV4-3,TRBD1,TGCGCCAGCAGCCAAGATACAGGGGGCTATGGCTACACCTTC,CASSQDTGGYGYTF
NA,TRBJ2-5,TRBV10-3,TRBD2,TGTGCCATCAGTGAGTCTATGTCAGCGGGGGAGACCCAGTACTTC,CAISESMSAGETQYF
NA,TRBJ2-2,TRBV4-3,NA,TGCGCCAGCAGCCTTGGAGGCCTCACCGGGGAGCTGTTTTTT,CASSLGGLTGELFF
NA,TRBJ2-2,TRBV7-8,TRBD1,TGTGCCAGCAGCTTACGGACAGGGGCCTTGGGTGGGCTGTTTTTT,CASSLRTGALGGLFF
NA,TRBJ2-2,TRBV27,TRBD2,TGTGCCAGCGGGCTAGCGGAGACCGGGGAGCTGTTTTTT,CASGLAETGELFF
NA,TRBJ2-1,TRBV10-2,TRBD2,TGCGCCAGCAGTGAAGGGGCGGGGGGGCCATACAATGAGCAGTTCTTC,CASSEGAGGPYNEQFF
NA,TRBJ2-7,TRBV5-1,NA,TGCGCCAGCAGCTTAAGACAGGCTCCTCCCTACGAGCAGTACTTC,CASSLRQAPPYEQYF